The sequence of this T cell receptor beta chain was determined in a study of CXCR3-negative and CXCR3-positive naive CD8 T cells. Study-level findings and limits: For memory CD8+ cells diversity was much lower, but both naive subsets had comparably high diversity. Naive cells with CXCR3 showed TRB CDR3s that were more hydrophobic than those in CXCR3-negative naive cells.

A remark on this clonotype: The antigen is undetermined.

In germline, CDR1 is MDHEN, CDR2 SYDVKM. The CDR3 is 13 residues long. Libraries of TRB cDNA were made by 5' RACE and carried UMIs. Reprocessing the 5' RACE reads, TCRdb reports a single entry for every CDR3 protein and omits DNA. The sample has more than 80,000 distinct CDR3 sequences; the top ten hold around 0.82%. The source is a human donor in good health. Some clones in this sample may be carry-over from other donors' samples. This chain joins TRBV28 and TRBJ2-7. The specimen was naive CXCR3+ CD8+ T cells from blood. Indicated subset: CD45RO-CCR7+CD27+CD95- naive CD8+ T cells expressing CXCR3 (TNR3+). The CDR3 reads CASRAMDGYEQYF.